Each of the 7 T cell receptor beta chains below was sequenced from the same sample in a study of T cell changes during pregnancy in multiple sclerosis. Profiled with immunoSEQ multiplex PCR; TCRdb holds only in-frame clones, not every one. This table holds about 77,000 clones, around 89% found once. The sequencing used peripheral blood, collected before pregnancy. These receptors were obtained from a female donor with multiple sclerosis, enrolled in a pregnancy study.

CDR3 residues: CASSVGLAPREYF. The CDR3 DNA follows: TGTGCCAGCAGTGTCGGACTAGCGCCCCGAGAGTACTTC. The V call is TRBV6-4, the J call TRBJ2-7; 9 bases map to TRBD2. The CDR3 spans 13 residues. V gave up 4 bases and J gave up 11 bases; unmatched junction bases: 9. CDR1 and CDR2 (germline): MRHNA, SNTAGT.

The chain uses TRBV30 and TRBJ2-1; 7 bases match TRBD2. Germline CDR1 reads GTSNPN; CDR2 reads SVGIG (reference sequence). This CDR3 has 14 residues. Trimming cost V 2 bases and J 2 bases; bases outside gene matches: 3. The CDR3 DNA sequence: TGTGCCTGGAGTCAGCGGGGTACCTACAATGAGCAGTTCTTC. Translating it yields CAWSQRGTYNEQFF.

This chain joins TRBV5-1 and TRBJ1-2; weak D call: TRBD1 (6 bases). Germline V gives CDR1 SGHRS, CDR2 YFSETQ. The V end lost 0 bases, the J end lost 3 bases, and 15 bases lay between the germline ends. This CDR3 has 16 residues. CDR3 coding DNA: TGCGCCAGCAGCTTGGTTATTGGGGGCGAGCACTATGGCTACACCTTC. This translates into CASSLVIGGEHYGYTF.

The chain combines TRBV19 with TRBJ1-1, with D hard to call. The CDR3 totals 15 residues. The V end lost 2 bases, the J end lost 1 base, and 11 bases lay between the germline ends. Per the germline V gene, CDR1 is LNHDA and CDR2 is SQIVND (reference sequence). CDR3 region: CASSISSAANTEAFF. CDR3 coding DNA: TGTGCCAGTAGTATATCGTCGGCGGCGAACACTGAAGCTTTCTTT. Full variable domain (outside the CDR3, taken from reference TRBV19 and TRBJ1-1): DGGITQSPKYLFRKEGQNVTLSCEQNLNHDAMYWYRQDPGQGLRLIYYSQIVNDFQKGDIAEGYSVSREKKESFPLTVTSAQKNPTAFYLCASSISSAANTEAFFGQGTRLTVV.

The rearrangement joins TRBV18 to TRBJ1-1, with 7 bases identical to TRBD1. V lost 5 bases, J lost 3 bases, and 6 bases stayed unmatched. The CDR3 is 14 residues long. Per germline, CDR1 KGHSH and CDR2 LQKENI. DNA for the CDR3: TGTGCCAGCTCAGGAACAGGGGAATACACTGAAGCTTTCTTT. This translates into CASSGTGEYTEAFF. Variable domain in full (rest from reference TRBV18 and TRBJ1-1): NAGVMQNPRHLVRRRGQEARLRCSPMKGHSHVYWYRQLPEEGLKFMVYLQKENIIDESGMPKERFSAEFPKEGPSILRIQQVVRGDSAAYFCASSGTGEYTEAFFGQGTRLTVV.

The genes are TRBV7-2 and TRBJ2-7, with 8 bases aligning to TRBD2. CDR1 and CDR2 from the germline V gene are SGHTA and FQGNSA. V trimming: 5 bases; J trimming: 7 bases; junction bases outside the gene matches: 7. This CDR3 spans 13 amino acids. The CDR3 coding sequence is TGTGCCAGCAGCCGAGCGGGGGTGTGGGAGCAGTACTTC. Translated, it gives CASSRAGVWEQYF.

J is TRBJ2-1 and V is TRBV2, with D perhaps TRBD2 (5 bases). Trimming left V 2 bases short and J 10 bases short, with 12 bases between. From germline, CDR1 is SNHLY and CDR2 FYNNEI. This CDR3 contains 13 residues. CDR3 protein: CASSELTSGEQFF. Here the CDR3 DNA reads TGTGCCAGCAGTGAACTTACGTCGGGGGAGCAGTTCTTC. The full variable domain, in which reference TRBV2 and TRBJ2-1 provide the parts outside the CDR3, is EPEVTQTPSHQVTQMGQEVILRCVPISNHLYFYWYRQILGQKVEFLVSFYNNEISEKSEIFDDQFSVERPDGSNFTLKIRSTKLEDSAMYFCASSELTSGEQFFGPGTRLTVL.